The entry that follows covers one T cell receptor (beta chain) sequence. Investigators isolated RNA and reverse transcribed it into cDNA to act as the sequencing template. TCRdb's table, derived via immunoSEQ multiplex PCR, lists solely in-frame clones and lacks some. The sample lists approximately 180,000 clones, roughly three fifths seen once, with approximately 1.3% in the top ten. Germline V gene data show CDR1 as MGHDK and CDR2 as SYGVNS. After removal of 7 bases from V and 2 bases from J, the junction contained 7 bases not matched to a gene. The CDR3 covers 15 residues. This sample was taken from a study of CD8+ T cells in alopecia areata. Study details: Twice daily, treated patients received 5 to 10 mg of oral tofacitinib.

Documented treatment: oral pan-JAK inhibitor, 5-10 mg twice daily. In alopecia areata patients, both lesional scalp punch biopsies and peripheral blood were collected. The genes are TRBV25-1 and TRBJ2-2; 7 nucleotides agree with TRBD1. Material: CD4+ T cells sorted from blood, obtained around week 50, from a patient treated with tofacitinib. The origin of this receptor is a human donor with alopecia areata. CDR3 DNA: TGTGCCAGCACCTCCGGGACAGCTAACACCGGGGAGCTGTTTTTT. It translates to CASTSGTANTGELFF.